This TCR beta chain was recorded in a study of shared clonotypes between healthy human individuals. Overall study: CD4 naive and CD4 memory each took three plates per donor, while CD8 naive took two and CD8 memory one.

It was across several immunoSEQ plates that each subset's genomic DNA was evenly split. The authors loaded about 0.2 ug DNA, about 30,000 T cell genomes, into sorted-subset replicate PCRs. Profiling relied on immunoSEQ multiplex PCR, and the TCRdb table lists in-frame clones only, not all of them. The sample carries roughly 2.1 million clones, about 92% recorded once. CD45RO-negative cells were positively selected for CCR7, leaving out terminally differentiated effector memory CD45RA+ cells. Within Nashville, Tennessee resided all donors, each a Caucasian adult. The sequencing sample was made of naive CD8+ T cells from PBMCs. The source of this sequence is a man younger than 30 in good health. Some clones in this sample may be carry-over from other donors' samples.

The CDR3 protein is CASRPTGGGYEQYF. CDR3 coding DNA: TGTGCCAGCAGACCCACAGGGGGCGGGTACGAGCAGTACTTC. This chain uses TRBV28 with TRBJ2-7; TRBD1 agrees at 9 bases. CDR1 and CDR2 from the germline V gene are MDHEN and SYDVKM. V trimming: 6 bases; J trimming: 4 bases; junction bases outside the gene matches: 7. CDR3 length: 14 residues.